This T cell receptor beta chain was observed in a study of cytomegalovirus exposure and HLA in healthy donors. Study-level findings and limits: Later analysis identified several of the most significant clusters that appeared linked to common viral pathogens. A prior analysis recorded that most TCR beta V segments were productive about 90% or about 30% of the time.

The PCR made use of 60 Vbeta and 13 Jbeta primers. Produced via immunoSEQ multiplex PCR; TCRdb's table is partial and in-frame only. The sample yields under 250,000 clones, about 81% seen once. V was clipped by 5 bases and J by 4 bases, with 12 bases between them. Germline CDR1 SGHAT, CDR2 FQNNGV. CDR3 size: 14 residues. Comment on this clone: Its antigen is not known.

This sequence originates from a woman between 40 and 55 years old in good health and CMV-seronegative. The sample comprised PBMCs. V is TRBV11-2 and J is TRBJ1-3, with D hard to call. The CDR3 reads CASSLGPRGNTIYF. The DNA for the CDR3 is TGTGCCAGCAGCCTAGGTCCCAGAGGAAACACCATATATTTT.